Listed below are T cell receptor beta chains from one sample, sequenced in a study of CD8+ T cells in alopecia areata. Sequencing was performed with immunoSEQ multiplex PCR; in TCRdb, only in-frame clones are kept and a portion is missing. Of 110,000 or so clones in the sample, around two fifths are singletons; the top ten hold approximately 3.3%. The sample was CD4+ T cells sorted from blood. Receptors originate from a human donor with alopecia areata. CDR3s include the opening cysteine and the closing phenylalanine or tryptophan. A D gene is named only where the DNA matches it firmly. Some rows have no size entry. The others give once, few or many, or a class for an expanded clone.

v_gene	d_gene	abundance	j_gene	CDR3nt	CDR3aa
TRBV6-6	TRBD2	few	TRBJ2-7	TGTGCCAGCAGTTACGCGGGAGGTAACTACGAGCAGTACTTC	CASSYAGGNYEQYF
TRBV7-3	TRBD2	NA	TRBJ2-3	TGTGCCAGCAGCCTCTATACTAGCGGGCCCACAGATACGCAGTATTTT	CASSLYTSGPTDTQYF
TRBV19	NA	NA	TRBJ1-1	TGTGCCAGTAGTATCTCGATTACCAACGATGAAGCTTTCTTT	CASSISITNDEAFF
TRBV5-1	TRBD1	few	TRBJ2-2	TGCGCCAGCAGCTTGGGGGACAGGGAAGCGAGGGAGCTGTTTTTT	CASSLGDREARELFF
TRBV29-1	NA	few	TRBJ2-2	TGCAGCTCAGTGATGACCGGGGAGCTGTTTTTT	CSSVMTGELFF
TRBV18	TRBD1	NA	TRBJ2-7	TGTGCCAGCTCATCGACAGGGGTACTCTACGAGCAGTACTTC	CASSSTGVLYEQYF
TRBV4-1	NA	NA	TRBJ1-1	TGCGCCAGCAGCCAAGGCCGTTTCGGGATCACTGAAGCTTTCTTT	CASSQGRFGITEAFF
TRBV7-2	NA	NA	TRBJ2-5	TGTGCCAGCAGCTTAGCGACAGAAGAGACCCAGTACTTC	CASSLATEETQYF
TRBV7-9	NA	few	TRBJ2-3	TGTGCCAGCAGCTTAAGCACAGATACGCAGTATTTT	CASSLSTDTQYF
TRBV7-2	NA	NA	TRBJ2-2	TGTGCCAGCAGCTTAATGGGACAGAACACCGGGGAGCTGTTTTTT	CASSLMGQNTGELFF
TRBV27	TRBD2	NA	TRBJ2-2	TGTGCCAGCAGTTTATCTCCCTTACTAGCGGGAGCTCCGAACACCGGGGAGCTGTTTTTT	CASSLSPLLAGAPNTGELFF
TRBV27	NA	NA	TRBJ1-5	TGTGCCAGCAGTTTATCGTCAGGGGATCAGCCCCAGCATTTT	CASSLSSGDQPQHF
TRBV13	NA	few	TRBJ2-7	TGTGCCAGCAGCTCACGAGGGGGGTTCGACGAGCAGTACTTC	CASSSRGGFDEQYF
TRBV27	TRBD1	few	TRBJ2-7	TGTGCCAGTCCTGGGGACAGGGGGATCCACGAGCAGTACTTC	CASPGDRGIHEQYF
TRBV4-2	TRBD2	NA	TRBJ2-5	TGTGCCAGCAGCCCCATAACGGGGGGAGAGACCCAGTACTTC	CASSPITGGETQYF
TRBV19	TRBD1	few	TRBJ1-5	TGTGCCAGTAGTATGGACAGGGCGAGCAATCAGCCCCAGCATTTT	CASSMDRASNQPQHF
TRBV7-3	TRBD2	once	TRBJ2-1	TGTGCCAGCAGCTCCCTTCGGCGGGAGTTGGGAAATGAGCAGTTCTTC	CASSSLRRELGNEQFF
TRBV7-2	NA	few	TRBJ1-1	TGTGCCAGCAGCCCACACGCCGTCGGCCCTGAAGCTTTCTTT	CASSPHAVGPEAFF
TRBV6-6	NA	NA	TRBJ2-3	TGTGCCAGCAGGTGGGACAGCACAGATACGCAGTATTTT	CASRWDSTDTQYF
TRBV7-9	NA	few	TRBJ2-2	TGTGCCAGCAGCCAGGGTCTCCCAGGGATGGACACCGGGGAGCTGTTTTTT	CASSQGLPGMDTGELFF
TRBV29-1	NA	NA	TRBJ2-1	TGCAGCGTCCTATTCTCCTACAATGAGCAGTTCTTC	CSVLFSYNEQFF
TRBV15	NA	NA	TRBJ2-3	TGTGCCACCAGCAGAGATGCGGAGTCAGATACGCAGTATTTT	CATSRDAESDTQYF
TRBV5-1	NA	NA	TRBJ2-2	TGCGCCAGCAGCTTGGCCGGGAACACCGGGGAGCTGTTTTTT	CASSLAGNTGELFF
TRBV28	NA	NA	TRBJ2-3	TGTGCCAGCAAAGACGGTTCCACAAGCACAGATACGCAGTATTTT	CASKDGSTSTDTQYF
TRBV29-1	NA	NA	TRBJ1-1	TGCAGCGTAGACACAGGGTTCACTGAAGCTTTCTTT	CSVDTGFTEAFF
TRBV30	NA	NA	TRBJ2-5	TGTGCCTGGATACGGAATCAAGAGACCCAGTACTTC	CAWIRNQETQYF
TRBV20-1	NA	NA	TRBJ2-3	TGCAGTGCGGCCCAGGATACGCAGTATTTT	CSAAQDTQYF
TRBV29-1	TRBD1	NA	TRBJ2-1	TGCAGCGCCGAGGGACAGGGACGTTACAATGAGCAGTTCTTC	CSAEGQGRYNEQFF
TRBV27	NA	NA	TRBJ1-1	TGTGCCAGTAAACCCGCCGACTTTAACACTGAAGCTTTCTTT	CASKPADFNTEAFF
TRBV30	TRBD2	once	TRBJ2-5	TGTGCCTGGTCAGGCGGGAGTGGTCAGACCCAGTACTTC	CAWSGGSGQTQYF
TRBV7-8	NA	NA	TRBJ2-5	TGTGCCAGCAGCTTAGTGACTAGCCAAGAGACCCAGTACTTC	CASSLVTSQETQYF
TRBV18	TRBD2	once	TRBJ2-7	TGTGCCAGCTCACCAGTTAGCGGGAGGATTAGCTACGAGCAGTACTTC	CASSPVSGRISYEQYF
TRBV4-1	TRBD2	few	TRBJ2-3	TGCGCCAGCAGCCAAGGTAGCGGGAGGGCCAACACAGATACGCAGTATTTT	CASSQGSGRANTDTQYF
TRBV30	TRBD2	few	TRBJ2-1	TGTGCCTGGGGACTAGCATCTGAGCAGTTCTTC	CAWGLASEQFF
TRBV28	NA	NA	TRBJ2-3	TGTGCCAGTGATACCCAAGGAGATACGCAGTATTTT	CASDTQGDTQYF
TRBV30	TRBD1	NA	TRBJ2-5	TGTGCCTCCACCGGGACAGGGGCGAAGACCCAGTACTTC	CASTGTGAKTQYF
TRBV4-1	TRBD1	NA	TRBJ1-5	TGCGCCAGCAGCCAAGCACAGGGGAGCAATCAGCCCCAGCATTTT	CASSQAQGSNQPQHF
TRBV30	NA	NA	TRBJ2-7	TGTGCCTGGAGTCAAGCTACCCTCTACGAGCAGTACTTC	CAWSQATLYEQYF
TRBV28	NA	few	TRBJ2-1	TGTGCCAGCAGTTTCCGGGGCAAGCAGTTCTTC	CASSFRGKQFF
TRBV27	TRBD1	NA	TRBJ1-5	TGTGCCAGCAGTCCCCGCCCGGGTGGGACAGGGGACAATCAGCCCCAGCATTTT	CASSPRPGGTGDNQPQHF
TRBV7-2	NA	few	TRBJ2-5	TGTGCCAGCAGCTCCGTCTGGGGGCCGAAAGAGACCCAGTACTTC	CASSSVWGPKETQYF
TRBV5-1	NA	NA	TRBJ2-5	TGCGCCAGCAGCACGGGGACGTTCAGCATCCAAGAGACCCAGTACTTC	CASSTGTFSIQETQYF